This TCR beta chain was documented in a study of T cells after yellow fever vaccination (dated by TCRdb to between 2018 and 2020). With regard to the full study: Libraries from fractions with low cell numbers were prepared with the SMART-Seq v4 Ultra Low Input RNA kit. Two healthy male donors, one aged 18 to 30 and one aged 30 to 40 years, were included in the cohort. To follow T-cell clones before and after both primary and booster YFV17D yellow fever vaccination, bulk TCR alpha and beta repertoires underwent longitudinal sequencing. Bulk PBMC replicates and cell subsets were isolated from blood drawn at multiple timepoints before and after both primary and secondary immunization.

Clipping removes 1 base from V and 2 bases from J, with 2 as the unmatched junction base count. The CDR3 has 14 amino acids, counting the end cysteine and valine. Of the read, only the CDR3 DNA is kept; its 42 bases are in frame from base 1. CDR1 and CDR2, looked up from the germline V gene, are KGHSH and LQKENI. The treatment or condition label, read with the paper, signifies: live attenuated yellow fever vaccine strain. Two biological replicates of bulk PBMCs were collected at each blood-draw timepoint. PBMCs were isolated from peripheral blood using a standard Ficoll-Paque protocol. RNA was extracted with TriZol from bulk PBMCs, CD4 and CD8 fractions, and dextramer-positive and dextramer-negative fractions. The research as a whole found: Compared with the primary T-cell response, the secondary T-cell response was faster but weaker, reaching its peak on day 5 rather than on day 15. A small fraction of clonotypes appeared in both the CD4 and CD8 compartments, likely as a result of convergent recombination. Because only a couple of donors were included in the study, the extent to which the findings can be generalized is limited. Computational filtering was needed because FACS-sorted repertoires could contain abundant contaminating clonotypes from the bulk population. Most clones expanded after primary vaccination were re-detected after the booster (almost 98% of CD4 and approximately 85% of CD8), suggesting broad memory maintenance.

TCRdb lists the instrument as Illumina NovaSeq 6000. TCR cDNA was made using 5'RACE template switching, a step that added a universal primer site and unique molecular identifiers. cDNA synthesis was primed from both the TCR alpha and TCR beta constant segments. Two PCR steps were used to amplify libraries, with sample barcodes and sequencing adapters being added in the second step. Sequencing of libraries was performed on Illumina HiSeq 2500 (2x100 bp) or NovaSeq (2x150 bp). Concerning the study's data processing: Reads were demultiplexed and collapsed into UMI consensus sequences with MIGEC, and V(D)J alignment was performed with MiXCR. Using edgeR on replicate PBMC samples, clonotypes were called vaccine-responding if FDR was below 0.01 and the log2 fold change was above 5 up to day 15. CD4 or CD8 identity was assigned to each bulk clonotype according to whether the clonotype was present at higher abundance in the sequenced CD4 repertoire or the sequenced CD8 repertoire. TCRdb passed the public sequencing reads through fastp at Q25 and MiXCR, retaining productive beta sequences. Duplicate CDR3 protein sequences are folded into a single record with the most common DNA and genes. TCRdb, rather than the study authors, made the V and J calls. For this sample the table gives approximately 330,000 distinct CDR3 sequences, of which roughly 4.3% were detected only once. The ten largest clones add up to roughly 25% of the sample.

This clonotype has a count of ten or more. What this receptor recognizes is not known. Per-base qualities were not stored, and no clone one base away is much larger. The sequences come from PBMCs, collected 5 days after the yellow fever booster vaccination. The receptor was derived from a man between 18 and 29 years old who received the YFV17D yellow fever vaccine. The V and J genes are TRBV18 and TRBJ2-7, and 7 junction bases match TRBD1. The sequence in DNA is TGTGCCAGCTCACCACAGGGGGCCACCTACGAGCAGTACGTC. It codes for CASSPQGATYEQYV.